This note documents a single T cell receptor beta chain sequence. This entry belongs to a study of T cell changes during pregnancy in multiple sclerosis. This CDR3 has 15 amino acids. In germline, CDR1 is SGHVS, CDR2 FNYEAQ. Trimming shortened V by 1 base and J by 1 base, and 9 bases separated the two germline ends. This table comes from immunoSEQ multiplex PCR, and its TCRdb copy is limited to in-frame clones, with some not included. The sample shows about 44,000 clones, around 90% of them seen only once. The TCR sequence derives from a female donor with multiple sclerosis, enrolled in a pregnancy study. This specimen consisted of CD4+ T cells from peripheral blood mononuclear cells, obtained before pregnancy. The rearrangement joins TRBV7-6 to TRBJ2-3; D may be TRBD2 (6 bases). The CDR3 DNA sequence: TGTGCCAGCAGCTTAGGAGGAGGGCGCACAGATACGCAGTATTTT. Its translation is CASSLGGGRTDTQYF.